This entry describes one TCR beta chain. Antigen: not known. The sample originates from a study of type 1 regulatory T cells. CDR3 size: 14 residues. Germline V gene lookup returns CDR1 SGHRS and CDR2 YFSETQ. Trimming stripped 0 bases from V and 0 bases from J, with 6 bases between. Study-wide results and limits: Compared with non-type 1 regulatory T cells, type 1 regulatory T cells showed a more restricted TCR repertoire.

TCRdb independently ran MiXCR on the reads; one entry per CDR3 protein. The table records about 59,000 distinct CDR3 sequences, approximately 60% of them present only once. The rearrangement links TRBV5-1 to TRBJ1-1; D is unclear. The sequence was obtained from a human donor in good health. The source material was cultured non-Tr1 T cells, either the whole culture or a sorted T cell fraction (not recorded which). The CDR3 nucleotides are TGCGCCAGCAGCTTGGCCAACATGAACACTGAAGCTTTCTTT. Its protein is CASSLANMNTEAFF.